A single sample is the source of the 29 T cell receptor beta chains below, sequenced in a study of CXCR3-negative and CXCR3-positive naive CD8 T cells (dated by TCRdb to between 2018 and 2020). What the research found in general, with its limitations: Compared with CXCR3-negative naive cells, CXCR3-positive naive cells had TRB CDR3s with higher hydrophobicity (lower Kidera factor 4), lower energy, and higher strength and volume indices.

The sequencer was a NextSeq 550. The Human TCR Profiling Kit (MiLaboratory) was used to make UMI-labeled 5' RACE TRB cDNA libraries. The reads were reprocessed in TCRdb, with one entry per CDR3 protein sequence and no accompanying DNA. This sample's table contains over 50,000 distinct CDR3 sequences. The leading ten clones occupy approximately 0.8% of the sample. No antigen has been assigned to these receptors. Sequenced sample: naive CXCR3+ CD8+ T cells from blood. Reading the label with the study, this specimen's cell subset or site is: CD45RO-CCR7+CD27+CD95- naive CD8+ T cells expressing CXCR3 (TNR3+). These receptors were collected from a human donor in good health. Some clones in this sample may be carry-over from other donors' samples.

The chain is built from TRBV15 and TRBJ1-1; checking the TCRdb D call of TRBD1 is not possible without DNA. From germline, CDR1 is LNHNV and CDR2 YYDKDF (reference sequence). This CDR3 has 16 residues. CDR3 amino acids: CATSRDPSGLNTEAFF. Together with reference TRBV15 and TRBJ1-1, the CDR3 gives the full variable domain: DAMVIQNPRYQVTQFGKPVTLSCSQTLNHNVMYWYQQKSSQAPKLLFHYYDKDFNNEADTPDNFQSRRPNTSFCFLDIRSPGLGDTAMYLCATSRDPSGLNTEAFFGQGTRLTVV.

The rearrangement joins TRBV28 to TRBJ2-1; TCRdb selects TRBD2, and the lack of DNA leaves this call unchecked. Germline V gene sequence: CDR1 MDHEN, CDR2 SYDVKM. CDR3 length: 13 amino acids. Here the CDR3 reads CASSLAGEDEQFF.

The chain carries TRBV7-2 and TRBJ2-7; TCRdb names TRBD1, which stays unverified in the absence of DNA. The CDR3 is 14 amino acids. Germline CDR1 reads SGHTA; CDR2 reads FQGNSA. CDR3 residues: CASSLDPGGREQYF.

The chain recombines TRBV7-9 with TRBJ1-5; the TRBD1 assignment by TCRdb is unverifiable without DNA. The CDR3 sequence is 16 residues long. Germline V gene sequence: CDR1 SEHNR, CDR2 FQNEAQ (reference sequence). CDR3 residues: CASSEGTGDRNQPQHF.

This sequence joins TRBV15 and TRBJ1-5; TCRdb outputs TRBD1, but without DNA this stays unchecked. The CDR3 is 17 amino acids. Germline CDR1 reads LNHNV; CDR2 reads YYDKDF (reference sequence). The CDR3 here is CATSRVQGVYSNQPQHF. Full variable domain (missing parts from reference TRBV15 and TRBJ1-5): DAMVIQNPRYQVTQFGKPVTLSCSQTLNHNVMYWYQQKSSQAPKLLFHYYDKDFNNEADTPDNFQSRRPNTSFCFLDIRSPGLGDTAMYLCATSRVQGVYSNQPQHFGDGTRLSIL.

The chain couples TRBV12-3 or TRBV12-4 to TRBJ2-5; TCRdb outputs TRBD2, but without DNA this stays unchecked. The CDR3 consists of 14 residues. This chain's CDR3 is CATMPPLDQETQYF.

The chain couples TRBV7-2 to TRBJ2-7. The CDR3 covers 15 residues. CDR1 and CDR2 (germline): SGHTA, FQGNSA. The chain's CDR3 is CASSPFDTPSYEQYF.

V usage is TRBV7-9 and J usage is TRBJ2-4; TCRdb designates TRBD1, a call that cannot be tested without DNA. This CDR3 region has 16 residues. The V gene's germline CDR1 is SEHNR and CDR2 FQNEAQ (reference sequence). CDR3 sequence: CASSSPGQIAKNIQYF.

V gene TRBV6-5 combines with J gene TRBJ2-2; the TCRdb call, TRBD1, lacks DNA for checking. The CDR3 contains 12 residues. Germline V CDR1 and CDR2: MNHEY, SVGAGI. The CDR3 loop reads CALRGATGELFF.

The chain employs TRBV29-1 and TRBJ1-3. Germline V gene sequence: CDR1 SQVTM, CDR2 ANQGSEA. CDR3 size: 12 residues. The CDR3 here is CSGEGVGNTIYF.

V is TRBV11-2 and J is TRBJ2-4; TCRdb picks TRBD1, but there is no DNA to check that call. The V gene's germline CDR1 is SGHAT and CDR2 FQNNGV. This CDR3 is 15 amino acids long. CDR3 sequence: CASSLGQLAKNIQYF.

The rearrangement joins TRBV2 to TRBJ2-7. CDR1 SNHLY and CDR2 FYNNEI come from the germline V gene. This CDR3 is 14 amino acids long. This CDR3 is CASTGRVMDYEQYF.

The genes are TRBV20-1 and TRBJ1-2; without DNA, the TCRdb call of TRBD1 cannot be checked. The germline gives CDR1 DFQATT, CDR2 SNEGSKA (reference sequence). CDR3 length: 13 residues. The CDR3 reads CSADPDRDYGYTF.

The chain uses TRBV10-3 and TRBJ1-1; TCRdb proposes TRBD1, but this gene call is untestable without DNA. Per the germline V gene, CDR1 is ENHRY and CDR2 is SYGVKD. The CDR3 is 17 amino acids. The CDR3 protein is CAISESFSSGGAAEAFF.

This chain connects TRBV7-2 to TRBJ2-7; TCRdb's D gene call, TRBD2, goes unchecked for lack of DNA. The CDR3 has 13 residues. The germline V gene has CDR1 SGHTA and CDR2 FQGNSA. The CDR3 loop reads CATGPGTPYEQYF.

The chain couples TRBV5-1 to TRBJ2-7. This CDR3 comprises 15 residues. Germline CDR1 and CDR2: SGHRS and YFSETQ. CDR3 sequence: CASSLVELSSYEQYF. The full variable domain, rest sourced from reference TRBV5-1 and TRBJ2-7, is KAGVTQTPRYLIKTRGQQVTLSCSPISGHRSVSWYQQTPGQGLQFLFEYFSETQRNKGNFPGRFSGRQFSNSRSEMNVSTLELGDSALYLCASSLVELSSYEQYFGPGTRLTVT.

V and J are TRBV29-1 and TRBJ2-1; TCRdb calls TRBD1, which cannot be checked without DNA. Germline CDR1 and CDR2: SQVTM and ANQGSEA. There are 14 residues in the CDR3. The CDR3 protein is CSVRLLEAYNEQFF.

The rearrangement joins TRBV7-9 to TRBJ1-1. Germline assignment: CDR1 SEHNR and CDR2 FQNEAQ (reference sequence). CDR3 length: 13 residues. CDR3 sequence reads: CASSLITGTEAFF.

CDR3: CASSLGRQADTQYF. The chain recombines TRBV11-1 with TRBJ2-3; TCRdb proposes TRBD1, but this gene call is untestable without DNA. The CDR3 contains 14 residues. CDR1 is SGHAT and CDR2 is FQDESV in the germline V gene (reference sequence).

The rearrangement uses TRBV7-9 and TRBJ1-5; TCRdb returns TRBD1, unconfirmable since there is no DNA. There are 15 residues in the CDR3. Per germline, CDR1 SEHNR and CDR2 FQNEAQ (reference sequence). The CDR3 here is CASSGDRTWDQPQHF.

The genes are TRBV4-2 and TRBJ2-7; the TCRdb D gene call, TRBD1, has no DNA to confirm it. The V gene's germline CDR1 is LGHNA and CDR2 YNFKEQ. The CDR3 has 14 amino acids. The CDR3 reads CASSPPGETYEQYF.

The V call is TRBV28, the J call TRBJ2-5; TCRdb calls TRBD1, which cannot be checked without DNA. CDR1 is MDHEN, CDR2 SYDVKM, per germline. The CDR3 consists of 16 residues. The CDR3: CASSLGTNPPGETQYF.

The gene calls are TRBV7-6 and TRBJ1-1. CDR1 SGHVS and CDR2 FNYEAQ come from the germline V gene. The CDR3 extends over 16 amino acids. CDR3 residues: CASRLPTGLMNTEAFF.

The CDR3 sequence is CSVGTGVDGYTF. V gene TRBV29-1 combines with J gene TRBJ1-2; TCRdb selects TRBD1, and the lack of DNA leaves this call unchecked. CDR3 length: 12 residues. Germline CDR1 SQVTM, CDR2 ANQGSEA.

This chain links TRBV19 with TRBJ2-1; the TCRdb call, TRBD1, lacks DNA for checking. The V gene's germline CDR1 is LNHDA and CDR2 SQIVND (reference sequence). There are 16 residues in the CDR3. CDR3 sequence: CASSVNGGYSYNEQFF.

This chain joins TRBV7-9 and TRBJ2-7. This CDR3 region has 13 residues. Germline CDR1 is SEHNR and CDR2 is FQNEAQ (reference sequence). The CDR3 sequence is CASRLTSGYEQYF. The complete variable domain, with remaining parts taken from reference TRBV7-9 and TRBJ2-7, reads DTGVSQNPRHKITKRGQNVTFRCDPISEHNRLYWYRQTLGQGPEFLTYFQNEAQLEKSRLLSDRFSAERPKGSFSTLEIQRTEQGDSAMYLCASRLTSGYEQYFGPGTRLTVT.

J is TRBJ2-2 and V is TRBV4-3; TCRdb designates TRBD1, a call that cannot be tested without DNA. The germline V gene has CDR1 LGHNA and CDR2 YSLEER. There are 15 residues in the CDR3. The CDR3 loop reads CASSQDQPGTGELFF.

The chain carries TRBV15 and TRBJ2-3. Germline loops: CDR1 LNHNV, CDR2 YYDKDF (reference sequence). The CDR3 has 12 amino acids. This chain's CDR3 is CATSRVGDTQYF.

J is TRBJ2-7 and V is TRBV6-6. The germline gives CDR1 MNHNY, CDR2 SVGAGI (reference sequence). The CDR3 is 14 amino acids. CDR3 region: CASSEWLDSNEQYF.